Shown below are 4 T cell receptor beta chains from a single sample sequenced in a study of beta chain features in type 1 diabetes. These TCRs' antigens remain unknown. The study, taken as a whole, reports: The study found moderately but significantly shorter TCRB CDR3s in all four CD4+ subsets of Type 1 diabetes patients.

Of the isolated RNA, all was reverse transcribed, and so the sequenced material was expressed TCRB transcripts. The method was immunoSEQ multiplex PCR; TCRdb's version includes in-frame clones alone and lacks a portion of them. The sample includes 300,000 to 400,000 clones, about 13% of them seen just once. The sequencing sample was made of naive CD4+ T cells from blood. These receptor sequences come from a woman between 18 and 29 years old with type 1 diabetes.

This clone was detected a few times. This rearrangement joins TRBV27 to TRBJ2-3, with 8 bases matching TRBD2. The V and J ends lost 3 bases and 3 bases, in that order; junction bases with no gene match: 5. The CDR3 loop spans 15 amino acids. Germline CDR1 MNHEY, CDR2 SMNVEV (reference sequence). The CDR3 region is CASSLVGGGTDTQYF. Written as DNA, the CDR3 is TGTGCCAGCAGTTTGGTCGGGGGGGGAACAGATACGCAGTATTTT.

This clone was picked up a small number of times. The chain has TRBV27 and TRBJ2-1, with D hard to call. The CDR3 sequence is 13 residues long. CDR1 is MNHEY, CDR2 SMNVEV, per germline (reference sequence). V was shortened by 6 bases and J by 8 bases, with 14 bases between the two germline ends. CDR3 sequence: CASSALMAHEQFF. The CDR3 DNA reads TGTGCCAGCAGCGCCCTGATGGCACATGAGCAGTTCTTC.

This clone has only a few counts. The chain combines TRBV7-2 with TRBJ2-3; D is ambiguous. This CDR3 comprises 12 residues. Trimming shortened V by 10 bases and J by 2 bases, and 10 bases separated the two germline ends. Germline assignment: CDR1 SGHTA and CDR2 FQGNSA. As DNA, the CDR3 is TGTGCCACCGCCGAGGTCACAGATACGCAGTATTTT. Translation: CATAEVTDTQYF. The full variable domain, in which reference TRBV7-2 and TRBJ2-3 provide the parts outside the CDR3, is GAGVSQSPSNKVTEKGKDVELRCDPISGHTALYWYRQSLGQGLEFLIYFQGNSAPDKSGLPSDRFSAERTGGSVSTLTIQRTQQEDSAVYLCATAEVTDTQYFGPGTRLTVL.

This sequence joins TRBV7-2 and TRBJ2-7; the match to TRBD2 covers 12 bases. Germline trimming cut 4 bases from V and 5 bases from J; bases unmatched to any gene: 6. The CDR3 is 15 residues long. CDR1 is SGHTA, CDR2 FQGNSA, per germline. CDR3 loop: CASSSLAGGRHEQYV. The CDR3 DNA sequence: TGTGCCAGCAGCTCCCTAGCGGGAGGGCGCCACGAGCAGTACGTC.